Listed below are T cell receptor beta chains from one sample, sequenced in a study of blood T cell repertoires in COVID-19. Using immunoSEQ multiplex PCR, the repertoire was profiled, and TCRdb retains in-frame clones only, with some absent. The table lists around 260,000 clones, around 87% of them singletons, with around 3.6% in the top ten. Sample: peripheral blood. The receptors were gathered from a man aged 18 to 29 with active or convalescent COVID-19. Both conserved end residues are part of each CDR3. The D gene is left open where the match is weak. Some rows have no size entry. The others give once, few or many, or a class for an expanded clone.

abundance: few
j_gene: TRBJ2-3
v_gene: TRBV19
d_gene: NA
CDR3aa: CASSIYGGSGTDTQYF
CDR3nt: TGTGCCAGTAGTATATACGGAGGGAGTGGCACAGATACGCAGTATTTT

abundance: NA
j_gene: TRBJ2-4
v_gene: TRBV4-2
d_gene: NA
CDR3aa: CASSQDGLAKNIQYF
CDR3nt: TGTGCCAGCAGCCAAGATGGACTAGCCAAAAACATTCAGTACTTC

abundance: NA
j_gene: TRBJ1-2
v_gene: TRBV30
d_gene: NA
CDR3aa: CAWETDYYGYTF
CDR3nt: TGTGCCTGGGAGACTGATTACTATGGCTACACCTTC

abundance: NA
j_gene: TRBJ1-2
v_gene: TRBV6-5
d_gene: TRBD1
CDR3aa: CASSSRQGRRGYTF
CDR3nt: TGTGCCAGCAGTTCGAGACAGGGAAGGCGTGGCTACACCTTC

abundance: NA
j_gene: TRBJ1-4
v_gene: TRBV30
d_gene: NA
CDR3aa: CAWSSPVGHANEKLFF
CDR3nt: TGTGCCTGGAGCTCCCCGGTTGGACACGCCAATGAAAAACTGTTTTTT

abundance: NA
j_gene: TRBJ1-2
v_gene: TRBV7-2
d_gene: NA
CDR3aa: CASSLDQQVTGYTF
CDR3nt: TGTGCCAGCAGCTTAGACCAACAGGTTACCGGCTACACCTTC

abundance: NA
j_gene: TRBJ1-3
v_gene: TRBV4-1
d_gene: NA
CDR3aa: CASSQAAGVGNTIYF
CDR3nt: TGCGCCAGCAGCCAAGCTGCAGGGGTAGGAAACACCATATATTTT

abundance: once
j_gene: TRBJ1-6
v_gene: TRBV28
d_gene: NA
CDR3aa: CASSFMEIRRYNSPLHF
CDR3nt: TGTGCCAGCAGTTTTATGGAAATTAGGAGGTATAATTCACCCCTCCACTTT

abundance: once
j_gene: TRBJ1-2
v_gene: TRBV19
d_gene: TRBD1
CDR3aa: CASGDRAYGYTF
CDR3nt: TGTGCCAGTGGGGACAGGGCCTATGGCTACACCTTC

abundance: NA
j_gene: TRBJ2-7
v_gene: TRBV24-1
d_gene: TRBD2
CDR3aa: CATSASGRAYEQYF
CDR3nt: TGTGCCACCAGTGCTAGCGGGAGGGCTTACGAGCAGTACTTC

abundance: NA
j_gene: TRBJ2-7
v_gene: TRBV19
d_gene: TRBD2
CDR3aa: CASSRYAAGPYEQYF
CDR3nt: TGTGCCAGTAGTCGGTATGCAGCGGGGCCCTACGAGCAGTACTTC

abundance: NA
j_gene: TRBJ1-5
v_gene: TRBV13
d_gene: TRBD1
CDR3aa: CASSRQGSNQPQHF
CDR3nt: TGTGCCAGCAGCCGACAGGGTAGCAATCAGCCCCAGCATTTT

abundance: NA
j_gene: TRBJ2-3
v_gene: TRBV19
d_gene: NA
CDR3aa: CASKARRGRGPLGTDTQYF
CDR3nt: TGTGCCAGCAAAGCGCGGCGTGGGCGGGGGCCTCTAGGCACAGATACGCAGTATTTT

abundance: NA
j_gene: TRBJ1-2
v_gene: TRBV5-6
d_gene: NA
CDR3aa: CASSSYPRPGNF
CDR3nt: TGTGCCAGCAGCTCCTACCCTCGTCCGGGAAACTTC

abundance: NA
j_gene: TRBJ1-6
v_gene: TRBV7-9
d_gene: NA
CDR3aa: CASSRYLREDPLHF
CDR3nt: TGTGCCAGCAGCCGATACCTCAGGGAAGACCCCCTCCACTTT

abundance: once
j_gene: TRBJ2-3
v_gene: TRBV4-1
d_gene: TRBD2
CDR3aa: CASSLGRLRLAGDDTQYF
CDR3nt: TGCGCCAGCAGCCTTGGGCGATTAAGACTAGCGGGAGACGATACGCAGTATTTT

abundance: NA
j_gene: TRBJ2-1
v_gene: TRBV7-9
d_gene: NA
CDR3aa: CASSTRGNEQFF
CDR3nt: TGTGCCAGCAGTACGCGGGGCAATGAGCAGTTCTTC

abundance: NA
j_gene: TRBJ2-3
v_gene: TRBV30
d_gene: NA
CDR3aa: CAWRFSVATDTQYF
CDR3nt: TGTGCCTGGAGGTTTAGCGTGGCCACAGATACGCAGTATTTT

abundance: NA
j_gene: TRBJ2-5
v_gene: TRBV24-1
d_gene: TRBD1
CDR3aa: CATSEVATGGETQYF
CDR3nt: TGTGCCACCAGTGAGGTGGCTACAGGGGGTGAGACCCAGTACTTC

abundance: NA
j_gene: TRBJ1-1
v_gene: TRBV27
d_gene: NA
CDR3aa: CASSSRQDNTEAFF
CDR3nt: TGTGCCAGCAGTTCCCGACAGGACAACACTGAAGCTTTCTTT

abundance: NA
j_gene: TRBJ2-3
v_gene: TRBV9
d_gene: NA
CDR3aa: CASSAQGKGTDTQYF
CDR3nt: TGTGCCAGCAGCGCGCAGGGGAAGGGCACAGATACGCAGTATTTT

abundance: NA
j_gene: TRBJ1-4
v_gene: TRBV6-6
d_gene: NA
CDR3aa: CASSYSTGVVGKLFF
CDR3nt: TGTGCCAGCAGTTACTCGACCGGGGTAGTCGGAAAACTGTTTTTT